These T cell receptor beta chains were read from a single sample in a study of blood T cell repertoires in COVID-19. Sequencing used immunoSEQ multiplex PCR; TCRdb keeps in-frame clones, though not all of them. The table lists roughly 500,000 clones, less than 90% of them singletons. Sequencing used PBMCs or T cells enriched from blood (not recorded which). The receptors were gathered from a woman aged 55-69 years who had recovered from COVID-19. Each CDR3 is given with its conserved first and last residue. The D gene is left open where the match is weak.

J,V,D,DNA,CDR3
TRBJ1-5,TRBV2,.,TGTGCCAGCTCCCCAGGAGTAGCGGGGGGCAATCAGCCCCAGCATTTT,CASSPGVAGGNQPQHF
TRBJ2-3,TRBV3-1/TRBV3-2,TRBD2,TGTGCCAGCAGCCCGTTAGCGGGGGGAGATACGCAGTATTTT,CASSPLAGGDTQYF
TRBJ1-2,TRBV2,TRBD1,TGTGCCAAAGGCGCAGACCACCGACAGGGGGCGAGAGGCTACACCTTC,CAKGADHRQGARGYTF
TRBJ1-2,TRBV2,.,TGTGCCAGCAGCAGGGCCGAGTATGGCTACACCTTC,CASSRAEYGYTF
TRBJ2-5,TRBV5-6,TRBD2,TGTGCCAGCAGCTACAAGCGGGGGGGCCGAGAGACCCAGTACTTC,CASSYKRGGRETQYF
TRBJ1-2,TRBV12-3/TRBV12-4,TRBD1,TGTGCCAGCAGTGGACAGGGGAATGGCTACACCTTC,CASSGQGNGYTF
TRBJ2-1,TRBV7-2,.,TGTGCCAGCAGCTTATCCCGCAATGAGCAGTTCTTC,CASSLSRNEQFF
TRBJ1-5,TRBV4-2,.,TGTGCCAGCAGCGGGGCAGCTCCAGTCACTAATCAGCCCCAGCATTTT,CASSGAAPVTNQPQHF
TRBJ2-3,TRBV25-1,TRBD2,TGTGCCAGCAGTGAGGGGACTAGCGCCTCCACAGATACGCAGTATTTT,CASSEGTSASTDTQYF
TRBJ1-2,TRBV5-1,TRBD1,TGCGCCAGCAGCTCAGGACAGGTCGCTAACTATGGCTACACCTTC,CASSSGQVANYGYTF
TRBJ1-2,TRBV6-5,.,TGTGCCAGTCACTCCGAGGGCTCGGGTGGCTACACCTTC,CASHSEGSGGYTF